This TCR beta chain was recorded in a study of patients and donors after allogeneic stem cell transplantation. Germline-derived CDR1 and CDR2 are KGHDR and SFDVKD. The CDR3 covers 14 residues. V lost 6 bases to trimming and J lost 0 bases, with 8 bases between them. TCRdb itself ran the RT-PCR reads through MiXCR, one entry per CDR3 protein. Of about 74,000 distinct CDR3 sequences listed, more than 20% are singletons. The TCR sequence derives from a human donor who was either an allogeneic HSCT recipient or a stem cell or donor lymphocyte infusion donor (not recorded which). It is not recorded whose cells these are; they may come from a transplant donor. J is TRBJ2-1 and V is TRBV24-1, with D hard to call. Sequences were obtained from blood, either unsorted or a sorted T cell fraction (not recorded which). The CDR3 DNA reads as TGTGCCACCAGTCGCAGGAGCTCCTACAATGAGCAGTTCTTC. Protein sequence: CATSRRSSYNEQFF.